This TCR beta chain was documented in a study of control samples from healthy donors and cancer patients. TCRdb's table, derived via immunoSEQ multiplex PCR, lists solely in-frame clones and lacks some. The table has about 65,000 clones, around nine tenths seen once; the top ten hold 0.95% to 1.5%. The CDR3 totals 13 residues. Trimming removed 5 bases at V and 3 bases at J, with 9 bases between. Germline V gene data show CDR1 as SGHNT and CDR2 as YYREEE (reference sequence). Sequences were obtained from PBMCs. The sequence was obtained from a woman between 45 and 60 years old with colorectal cancer. The chain joins TRBV5-4 to TRBJ1-5, with D possibly matching TRBD1 (5 bases). The CDR3 nucleotides read TGTGCCAGCAGTATACAGGACAATCAGCCCCAGCATTTT. It codes for CASSIQDNQPQHF. The full variable domain, its missing parts supplied by reference TRBV5-4 and TRBJ1-5, is ETGVTQSPTHLIKTRGQQVTLRCSSQSGHNTVSWYQQALGQGPQFIFQYYREEENGRGNFPPRFSGLQFPNYSSELNVNALELDDSALYLCASSIQDNQPQHFGDGTRLSIL.